This T cell receptor (beta chain) came from a study of T cell responses to AZD1222 COVID-19 vaccine (dated by TCRdb to the early 2020s). Broadly, across the study: A total of approximately 240 trial participants underwent TCR sequencing, of whom 207 received two doses of AZD1222 and about 25 received two doses of the MenACWY control vaccine. Trial participants were enrolled into age subgroups of 18-55, 56-69 and 70-plus years, which contained roughly 140, 27 and 60 TCR-sequenced participants, respectively.

The CDR3 regions of human TCRbeta chains were analyzed by immunosequencing. Per the authors' processing: Repertoire TCRs were matched against a reference library of SARS-CoV-2-specific TCRs generated with the MIRA antigen-specificity platform. Breadth was defined as the fraction of unique TCRs that were SARS-CoV-2-associated. Depth was defined as the fraction of total T cells that were SARS-CoV-2-associated. Each spike-specific TCR was assigned to its reactive spike region and to a CD4 or CD8 class using the MIRA data. Log10-transformed breadth and depth values were compared by one-way ANOVA with Sidak's multiple comparisons tests. Imported from immuneACCESS, the table was reduced by TCRdb to in-frame sequences with V and J called. These copies leave out some clones; in studies compared against another copy, an unresolved V gene accounts for under half, and the cause of the remainder is not known. That table gives V, J and clone size, and the DNA gave D and trimming. This sample lists some 150,000 clones; 75% to 85% were detected once. Together, the top ten hold roughly 4.5% of the sample.

Paper-wide results and their limitations: Participants were mostly white British, with more females than males. The authors suggested clonal diversity may have been underestimated. Because no day 14 peak-response samples were available, repertoires were characterized only after the peak T cell response. Reportedly, almost half of the unique spike-specific TCRs recognized epitopes lying outside the regions that are mutated in the B.1.351 and B.1.1.7 variants. A significant rise in spike-specific TCR breadth and depth was observed after two AZD1222 doses relative to day 0 and relative to MenACWY recipients. In the small 56-69-year group, the increase in depth fell short of significance, most likely because of low power. CD4 TCRs associated with the vaccine covered the entire spike protein, and the dominant responses were in regions 160-218 and 743-854. Conclusions about previously exposed vaccinees are limited, since just five to seven AZD1222 recipients were seropositive for SARS-CoV-2 at baseline.

This clone has just one count. Its antigen remains undetermined. No much larger clone is present one base from it, and per-base qualities are unavailable. Trimming accounts for 7 bases at V and 3 bases at J, while the number of junction bases matched to no gene is 2. In the germline V gene, CDR1 corresponds to SGDLS and CDR2 to YYNGEE. The CDR3 contains 12 residues, cysteine and phenylalanine counted. The read is trimmed to its CDR3 DNA, 36 bases read in frame from base 1. The sample's time point, from its label and the paper: baseline before first vaccination. What this sample's treatment or condition label stands for: meningococcal conjugate vaccine given as trial control. Vaccinee samples came from UK trials COV001 and COV002, including a single-blind randomized controlled phase 2/3 trial of AZD1222 (ChAdOx1 nCoV-19) in healthy adults. For TCRbeta chain sequencing, PBMC samples from trial participants were taken at day 0 and at day 28 after the second dose.

This TCR was sampled from an adult in good health. The sequence joins TRBV9 to TRBJ2-5; 8 bases in between match TRBD1. The sequencing used peripheral blood, collected on day 0 of MenACWY control vaccination. At the DNA level, the sequence is TGTGCCAGCGGACAGGGAGAAGAGACCCAGTACTTC. This yields the protein CASGQGEETQYF.